The 4 T cell receptor beta chains presented below share a single source sample, sequenced in a study of cytomegalovirus exposure and HLA in healthy donors. Some clones are missing from TCRdb's copy, which holds only in-frame ones; the method was immunoSEQ multiplex PCR. The sample holds under 400,000 clones; just over 85% are singletons and the top ten take 0.83%. Sequenced: PBMCs. Receptors were obtained from a woman aged 18-29 years in good health and CMV-seronegative.

V usage is TRBV7-9 and J usage is TRBJ2-5; TRBD1 matches 7 bases. The CDR3 runs 14 residues. With 5 bases clipped from V and 1 base from J, the junction kept 4 bases outside the gene matches. CDR1 and CDR2 from the germline V gene are SEHNR and FQNEAQ (reference sequence). The CDR3 bases are TGTGCCAGCAGCACGACAGGGTCCCAAGAGACCCAGTACTTC. This sequence encodes CASSTTGSQETQYF.

This chain connects TRBV30 to TRBJ1-4, with D perhaps matching TRBD1 (5 bases). Per the germline V gene, CDR1 is GTSNPN and CDR2 is SVGIG (reference sequence). This CDR3 has 13 residues. V lost 1 base and J 5 bases, leaving 8 bases between the germline ends. CDR3 loop: CAWSGPGNEKLFF. The CDR3 DNA follows: TGTGCCTGGAGTGGTCCAGGGAATGAAAAACTGTTTTTT.

The V call is TRBV5-8, the J call TRBJ2-5; 13 bases agree with TRBD2. This CDR3 is built from 16 residues. The germline V gene encodes CDR1 SGHTS and CDR2 YDEGEE. The V segment lost 3 bases and the J segment 1 base; nucleotides outside the gene matches: 3. CDR3 in amino acids: CASSWGLAGIQETQYF. The CDR3, as DNA: TGTGCCAGCAGCTGGGGACTAGCGGGGATCCAAGAGACCCAGTACTTC.

In nucleotides, the CDR3 is TGTGCCAGCAGTTACGGGGTGGGGGGCTCTGGAAACACCATATATTTT. Translation: CASSYGVGGSGNTIYF. This sequence joins TRBV6-5 and TRBJ1-3; D may be TRBD1 (5 bases). Germline V CDR1 and CDR2: MNHEY, SVGAGI. This CDR3 has 16 residues. Trimming stripped 2 bases from V and 0 bases from J, with 11 bases between.